The 26 T cell receptor beta chains given below trace back to one sample, sequenced in a study of T-cell reconstitution after alpha-beta-depleted transplantation in children. Unique molecular identifiers were used in preparing the TCRbeta library. MiXCR, run by TCRdb on the PCR reads, gives a single entry per CDR3 protein. The sample consists of roughly 670,000 distinct CDR3 sequences, around 13% of them appearing once. Specimen: PBMCs, collected before TCRalphabeta/CD19-depleted stem cell transplant. All receptors come from a girl aged 2 to 10 with congenital amegakaryocytic thrombocytopenia, due to receive a stem cell transplant.

This rearrangement joins TRBV5-1 to TRBJ2-5; the match to TRBD2 covers 7 bases. Germline lookup yields CDR1 SGHRS and CDR2 YFSETQ. Unmatched junction bases numbered 2, after V lost 2 bases and J lost 4 bases. CDR3 length equals 13 residues. CDR3 nucleotide sequence: TGCGCCAGCAGCTTAGCGGGACTAGAGACCCAGTACTTC. This translates into CASSLAGLETQYF.

The V call is TRBV3-1, the J call TRBJ2-5; possible D gene TRBD2, 6 bases. Trimming removed 5 bases from V and 5 bases from J, with 15 bases in between. This CDR3 has 14 residues. Looked up from germline, CDR1 is LGHDT and CDR2 is YNNKEL (reference sequence). CDR3 in DNA: TGTGCCAGCAGCGCCCGGGACTCTCCGGAGACCCAGTACTTC. The encoded protein is CASSARDSPETQYF.

This clonotype appeared a few times. The chain carries TRBV10-3 and TRBJ2-1; TRBD2 aligns across 13 bases. After removal of 10 bases from V and 6 bases from J, the junction contained 21 bases not matched to a gene. The CDR3 covers 19 residues. Germline values: CDR1 ENHRY, CDR2 SYGVKD. The CDR3, as DNA: TGTGCCACCACCCCGTGGGGGGAAACTAGCGGGAGGGCCATCAATGAGCAGTTCTTC. Translating it yields CATTPWGETSGRAINEQFF.

The chain links TRBV20-1 to TRBJ2-2, with 8 bases aligning to TRBD2. The V and J ends lost 3 bases and 6 bases, in that order; junction bases with no gene match: 9. This CDR3 has 15 residues. Germline lookup yields CDR1 DFQATT and CDR2 SNEGSKA (reference sequence). Here the CDR3 DNA reads TGCAGTGCTAGTAGGGCGGGAGGTATGGCCGGGGAGCTGTTTTTT. Its protein is CSASRAGGMAGELFF.

This clonotype was counted ten times or more. The chain uses TRBV29-1 and TRBJ1-1; D possibly corresponds to TRBD1 (5 bases). This CDR3 has 12 residues. Trimming took off 5 bases at V and 5 bases at J, with 12 bases between the two ends. The V gene's germline CDR1 is SQVTM and CDR2 ANQGSEA. The CDR3 sequence is CSVTGVRTEAFF. Here the CDR3 DNA reads TGCAGCGTTACAGGCGTGAGAACTGAAGCTTTCTTT.

The V and J genes are TRBV6-6 and TRBJ1-6; D unresolved. This CDR3 has 13 residues. Germline CDR1 is MNHNY and CDR2 is SVGAGI (reference sequence). Trimming cost V 5 bases and J 14 bases, with 16 bases left between them. The CDR3 here is CASSTPGTGTLHF. The CDR3 nucleotides read TGTGCCAGCAGTACCCCAGGAACGGGGACCCTCCACTTT.

At least ten counts were recorded for this clonotype. The genes are TRBV5-1 and TRBJ2-3; 7 bases match TRBD2. The CDR3 is made up of 16 amino acids. CDR1 SGHRS and CDR2 YFSETQ come from the germline V gene. Germline trimming cut 0 bases from V and 2 bases from J; bases unmatched to any gene: 6. The CDR3 nucleotides are TGCGCCAGCAGCTTGGAGGCCGCGGGGGACACAGATACGCAGTATTTT. It is translated as CASSLEAAGDTDTQYF. Drawing the rest from reference TRBV5-1 and TRBJ2-3, the complete variable domain is KAGVTQTPRYLIKTRGQQVTLSCSPISGHRSVSWYQQTPGQGLQFLFEYFSETQRNKGNFPGRFSGRQFSNSRSEMNVSTLELGDSALYLCASSLEAAGDTDTQYFGPGTRLTVL.

The chain uses TRBV5-1 and TRBJ1-2; D possibly corresponds to TRBD1 (5 bases). The V gene's germline CDR1 is SGHRS and CDR2 YFSETQ. The length of the CDR3 is 14 residues. Trimming took 0 bases from V and 6 from J, leaving 12 bases between them. The CDR3 is CASSLVEGQNGYTF. For the CDR3, the DNA is TGCGCCAGCAGCTTGGTGGAGGGGCAGAATGGCTACACCTTC.

This clonotype was seen a handful of times. The V gene is TRBV20-1, the J gene TRBJ1-5; D unresolved. The V and J ends lost 2 bases and 5 bases respectively, with 10 bases between them. The CDR3 has 13 residues. Germline V gene data show CDR1 as DFQATT and CDR2 as SNEGSKA (reference sequence). Here the CDR3 DNA reads TGCAGTGCTAGATATATAGGTGATCAGCCCCAGCATTTT. This encodes CSARYIGDQPQHF.

This sequence joins TRBV25-1 and TRBJ1-2; no reliable D call. V shed 1 base and J shed 2 bases, with 8 bases lying between them. Germline-derived CDR1 and CDR2 are MGHDK and SYGVNS. The CDR3 contains 14 residues. CDR3 protein: CASSEFGGNYGYTF. In DNA, the CDR3 is TGTGCCAGCAGTGAATTCGGAGGCAACTATGGCTACACCTTC.

The V and J genes are TRBV5-6 and TRBJ2-7, with D perhaps matching TRBD2 (6 bases). The length of the CDR3 is 15 residues. Germline assignment: CDR1 SGHDT and CDR2 YYEEEE. V lost 2 bases and J 3 bases, leaving 15 bases between the germline ends. DNA of the CDR3: TGTGCCAGCAGCTTCGGTAGCGGAGACCGCTACGAGCAGTACTTC. This translates into CASSFGSGDRYEQYF.

The rearrangement links TRBV7-9 to TRBJ2-1, with TRBD2 matching 7 bases. Germline values: CDR1 SEHNR, CDR2 FQNEAQ (reference sequence). The V gene end was trimmed by 8 bases and the J gene end by 5 bases; junction bases not matched to a gene: 15. This CDR3 contains 16 residues. The CDR3 protein is CASYSPWEGRNNEQFF. The CDR3 coding sequence is TGTGCCAGCTACTCCCCCTGGGAGGGCCGGAACAATGAGCAGTTCTTC. The entire variable domain, with the rest obtained from reference TRBV7-9 and TRBJ2-1, is as follows: DTGVSQNPRHKITKRGQNVTFRCDPISEHNRLYWYRQTLGQGPEFLTYFQNEAQLEKSRLLSDRFSAERPKGSFSTLEIQRTEQGDSAMYLCASYSPWEGRNNEQFFGPGTRLTVL.

This clonotype was counted between two and nine times. The chain joins TRBV11-2 to TRBJ2-7; TRBD1 is a possible D gene (5 bases). Deletions cut 1 base from V and 0 bases from J, with 19 bases between. This CDR3 contains 18 residues. Germline V CDR1 and CDR2: SGHAT, FQNNGV. The CDR3 coding sequence is TGTGCCAGCAGCTTAGTATTTGCGACAGCTACGAGCTCCTACGAGCAGTACTTC. As protein: CASSLVFATATSSYEQYF.

This clonotype was counted ten times or more. The rearrangement links TRBV6-1 to TRBJ1-2; 8 bases agree with TRBD1. The germline gives CDR1 MNHNS, CDR2 SASEGT. With 4 bases clipped from V and 4 bases from J, the junction kept 5 bases outside the gene matches. The CDR3 is 14 residues long. Written as DNA, the CDR3 is TGTGCCAGCAGTGTGGACAGGGAGGGCTATGGCTACACCTTC. Translated: CASSVDREGYGYTF.

The table lists this clonotype with a few counts. The chain recombines TRBV3-1 with TRBJ2-1; 14 positions agree with TRBD2. Germline trimming cut 0 bases from V and 5 bases from J; bases unmatched to any gene: 6. CDR1 and CDR2 from the germline V gene are LGHDT and YNNKEL (reference sequence). This CDR3 comprises 18 residues. The CDR3 DNA sequence: TGTGCCAGCAGCCAAGATTGGACTAGCGGGAGGTGGGACAATGAGCAGTTCTTC. This translates into CASSQDWTSGRWDNEQFF.

This clonotype was found a few times. The CDR3 region has the DNA TGTGCCAGCAGCTTATCGACAGTGTGGACAGATACGCAGTATTTT. Its protein is CASSLSTVWTDTQYF. This chain joins TRBV7-6 and TRBJ2-3; D perhaps matches TRBD1 (5 bases). The germline V and J ends were trimmed by 2 bases and 3 bases, with 12 bases remaining between them. Germline V lookup: CDR1 SGHVS, CDR2 FNYEAQ. The CDR3 totals 15 residues.

The table lists this clonotype with many counts. The J gene is TRBJ2-3, the V gene TRBV5-1; D perhaps matches TRBD2 (5 bases). The CDR3 extends over 16 amino acids. In germline, CDR1 is SGHRS, CDR2 YFSETQ. Trimming took 0 bases from V and 4 from J, leaving 15 bases between them. CDR3 nucleotides: TGCGCCAGCAGCTTGGAGTCAGTCCCGAGGGCAGATACGCAGTATTTT. Translating it yields CASSLESVPRADTQYF.

This clonotype was counted ten times or more. The chain couples TRBV5-1 to TRBJ2-6, with D possibly TRBD2 on 5 matching bases. V lost 0 bases and J lost 0, with 10 bases in between. The germline CDR1 and CDR2 sequences are SGHRS and YFSETQ. The CDR3 consists of 17 residues. CDR3 DNA sequence: TGCGCCAGCAGCTTGGTGGCCGGGGACTCTGGGGCCAACGTCCTGACTTTC. Translation: CASSLVAGDSGANVLTF.

Regarding this clonotype: It may be a read error: a sequence one base away is much more abundant. The V and J genes are TRBV27 and TRBJ2-7; D unclear. This CDR3 spans 13 amino acids. CDR1 and CDR2 from the germline V gene are MNHEY and SMNVEV (reference sequence). V was pared by 2 bases and J by 4 bases, with 9 bases between. CDR3: CASSLPERYEQYF. The CDR3 DNA follows: TGTGCCAGCAGTTTACCGGAAAGGTACGAGCAGTACTTC.

This clonotype was counted many times. V and J are TRBV12-3 or TRBV12-4 and TRBJ2-1; D gene unclear. The V gene lost 2 bases and the J gene lost 0 bases, with 11 bases spanning the gap. This CDR3 is built from 16 residues. Here the CDR3 reads CASSLLGESSYNEQFF. CDR3 DNA: TGTGCCAGCAGTTTACTCGGCGAGAGCTCCTACAATGAGCAGTTCTTC.

The chain joins TRBV7-3 to TRBJ2-3; D is perhaps TRBD2 (6 bases). This CDR3 region has 12 residues. The V end lost 5 bases, the J end lost 4 bases, and 7 bases lay between the germline ends. The germline gives CDR1 SGHTA, CDR2 FQGTGA. The CDR3 is CASSREPDTQYF. The CDR3 DNA follows: TGTGCCAGCAGCCGGGAGCCAGATACGCAGTATTTT.

In this sample, this clonotype turned up many times. The V call is TRBV27, the J call TRBJ2-1; 12 bases agree with TRBD1. CDR3 length equals 17 residues. Trimming removed 2 bases from V and 6 bases from J; junction bases left unmatched: 8. Germline CDR1 and CDR2: MNHEY and SMNVEV (reference sequence). CDR3 bases: TGTGCCAGCAGTTTACTTCCGGGACAGGGGGCTTTCAATGAGCAGTTCTTC. This sequence encodes CASSLLPGQGAFNEQFF.

This clonotype was seen many times. The V call is TRBV12-3 or TRBV12-4, the J call TRBJ2-1; 7 bases fit TRBD2. V lost 3 bases to trimming and J lost 4 bases; unmatched junction nucleotides: 9. This CDR3 is 16 amino acids long. The CDR3 sequence is CASSFRLAEVYNEQFF. The CDR3 DNA follows: TGTGCCAGCAGTTTTCGGCTAGCGGAGGTTTACAATGAGCAGTTCTTC.

The V call is TRBV10-2, the J call TRBJ2-7; D may be TRBD1 (5 bases). V lost 5 bases, J lost 2 bases, and 13 bases lay in between. Germline-derived CDR1 and CDR2 are WSHSY and SAAADI. CDR3 length: 14 amino acids. The CDR3 DNA reads TGCGCCAGCAGTAACAGGTTAGCCCCCTACGAGCAGTACTTC. Its translation is CASSNRLAPYEQYF.

This clonotype appeared many times. The V gene is TRBV20-1, the J gene TRBJ2-7; D gene unclear. CDR3 length: 12 amino acids. Between the trimmed V and J ends, which lost 2 bases and 5 bases, there was a span of 10 bases. Germline CDR1 is DFQATT and CDR2 is SNEGSKA (reference sequence). The CDR3 reads CSARSYADEQYF. In DNA, the CDR3 is TGCAGTGCTAGATCCTACGCGGACGAGCAGTACTTC.

The chain couples TRBV29-1 to TRBJ2-2; a possible D gene is TRBD1 (6 bases). V was pared by 6 bases and J by 2 bases, with 13 bases between. Germline V gene data show CDR1 as SQVTM and CDR2 as ANQGSEA. CDR3 length: 14 residues. CDR3 protein: CSVRTEFNTGELFF. The CDR3 DNA sequence: TGCAGCGTAAGGACAGAATTCAACACCGGGGAGCTGTTTTTT.